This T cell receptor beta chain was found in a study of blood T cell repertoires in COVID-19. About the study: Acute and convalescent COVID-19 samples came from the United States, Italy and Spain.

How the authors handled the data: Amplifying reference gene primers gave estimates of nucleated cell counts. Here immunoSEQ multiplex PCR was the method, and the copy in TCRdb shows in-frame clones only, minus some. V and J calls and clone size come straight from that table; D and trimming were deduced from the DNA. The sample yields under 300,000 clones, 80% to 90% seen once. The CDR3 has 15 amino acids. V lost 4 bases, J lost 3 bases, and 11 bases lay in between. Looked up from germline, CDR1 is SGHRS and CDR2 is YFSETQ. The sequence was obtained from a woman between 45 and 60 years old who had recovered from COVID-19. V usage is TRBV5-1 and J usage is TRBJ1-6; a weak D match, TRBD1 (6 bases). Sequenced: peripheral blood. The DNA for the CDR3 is TGCGCCAGCAGCCCTCGGACAGACTATAATTCACCCCTCCACTTT. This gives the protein CASSPRTDYNSPLHF.